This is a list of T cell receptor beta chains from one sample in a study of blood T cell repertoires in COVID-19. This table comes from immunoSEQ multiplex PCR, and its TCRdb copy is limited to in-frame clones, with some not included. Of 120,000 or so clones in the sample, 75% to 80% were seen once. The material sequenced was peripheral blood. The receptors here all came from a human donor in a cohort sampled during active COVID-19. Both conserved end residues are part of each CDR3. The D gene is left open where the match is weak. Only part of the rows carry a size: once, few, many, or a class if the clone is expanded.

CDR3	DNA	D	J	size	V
CASSPPGQYSNQPQHF	TGTGCCAGCAGTCCGCCGGGACAGTATAGCAATCAGCCCCAGCATTTT	TRBD1	TRBJ1-5	NA	TRBV2
CASSESQGAGYEQYF	TGTGCCAGCAGTGAATCCCAGGGGGCAGGGTACGAGCAGTACTTC	TRBD1	TRBJ2-7	NA	TRBV6-1
CASSQENRGSYEQYF	TGCGCCAGCAGCCAAGAAAACAGGGGCTCCTACGAGCAGTACTTC	TRBD1	TRBJ2-7	NA	TRBV4-1
CASTPLTGSSGYTF	TGTGCCAGTACTCCCCTCACGGGAAGTAGCGGCTACACCTTC	NA	TRBJ1-2	NA	TRBV19
CASSETWGRGLNEQYF	TGTGCCAGCAGTGAAACATGGGGCAGGGGGTTAAACGAGCAGTACTTC	TRBD1	TRBJ2-7	once	TRBV6-1
CASSLALQGGTGQPQHF	TGTGCCAGCAGCTTAGCCCTACAGGGTGGGACCGGCCAGCCCCAGCATTTT	NA	TRBJ1-5	NA	TRBV7-2
CASISDSAGSGNTIYF	TGTGCCAGCATCTCGGACAGTGCGGGCTCTGGAAACACCATATATTTT	NA	TRBJ1-3	NA	TRBV2
CASSPVRTGGDEQYF	TGTGCCAGCAGCCCGGTCAGGACAGGGGGCGACGAGCAGTACTTC	TRBD1	TRBJ2-7	NA	TRBV11-2
CASSLTGDMNTEAFF	TGTGCCAGCAGCTTGACAGGGGACATGAACACTGAAGCTTTCTTT	TRBD1	TRBJ1-1	once	TRBV7-8
CASSEGGAGETQYF	TGTGCCAGCAGTGAAGGGGGGGCCGGGGAGACCCAGTACTTC	NA	TRBJ2-5	once	TRBV25-1
CASSLKGDTYEQYF	TGTGCCAGCAGCTTAAAAGGGGACACCTACGAGCAGTACTTC	NA	TRBJ2-7	NA	TRBV7-6
CASSTTRQGGRNGYTF	TGTGCCAGCAGCACAACAAGACAGGGAGGACGGAATGGCTACACCTTC	TRBD1	TRBJ1-2	NA	TRBV5-4
CASSRETNYEQYF	TGTGCCAGCTCACGGGAGACTAACTACGAGCAGTACTTC	NA	TRBJ2-7	NA	TRBV18